These 21 T cell receptor beta chains share one sample of origin, sequenced in a study of siplizumab effects on memory and regulatory T cells (dated by TCRdb to the late 2010s). The library was produced with the immunoSEQ multiplex PCR assay. The source is immuneACCESS, and TCRdb retained only in-frame sequences with V and J called. Part of the clones is not carried over; for the studies checked, unresolved V genes explain less than half of this, and the remainder is unexplained. The sample table contains about 52,000 clones; only one count was recorded for 95% to 97% of them. Of the sample, around 0.6% is held by the ten largest clones. The sample taken for sequencing was naive CD4+ T cells sorted from blood. The cell subset or site tag for this specimen amounts to: unstimulated naive T cells. These receptors were obtained from a human donor in good health.

The V gene is TRBV19, the J gene TRBJ2-3; 7 nucleotides agree with TRBD2. This CDR3 has 15 residues. Per the germline V gene, CDR1 is LNHDA and CDR2 is SQIVND (reference sequence). Unmatched junction bases numbered 6, after V lost 4 bases and J lost 2 bases. DNA for the CDR3: TGTGCCAGTAGTACTCAAGCGGGGAACACAGATACGCAGTATTTT. Amino acids: CASSTQAGNTDTQYF.

The genes are TRBV4-1 and TRBJ2-5, with D perhaps matching TRBD1 or TRBD2 (5 bases each). The CDR3 spans 15 residues. Germline CDR1 is MGHRA and CDR2 is YSYEKL. Between the trimmed V and J ends, which lost 3 bases and 5 bases, there was a span of 16 bases. The CDR3 DNA sequence: TGCGCCAGCAGCCACGTACTAAGAGGGGACGAGACCCAGTACTTC. Amino acid sequence: CASSHVLRGDETQYF.

This chain links TRBV15 with TRBJ2-3, with D perhaps matching TRBD1 or TRBD2 (5 bases each). Trimming removed 2 bases at V and 0 bases at J, with 9 bases between. The germline gives CDR1 LNHNV, CDR2 YYDKDF (reference sequence). The CDR3 is made up of 15 amino acids. The CDR3 DNA reads as TGTGCCACCAGCAGATCAGGGAGAAGCACAGATACGCAGTATTTT. Encoded protein: CATSRSGRSTDTQYF.

The chain employs TRBV7-3 and TRBJ2-2; no firm D call. Germline V gene data show CDR1 as SGHTA and CDR2 as FQGTGA. V dropped 6 bases and J dropped 1 base, with 12 bases sitting between them. The CDR3 extends over 15 amino acids. The CDR3, as DNA: TGTGCCAGCAGAGAGAATACTCGGAACACCGGGGAGCTGTTTTTT. Translating it yields CASRENTRNTGELFF.

This clone was seen only once. The chain carries TRBV27 and TRBJ1-1; 7 bases fit TRBD1. CDR3 size: 13 residues. The V segment lost 2 bases and the J segment 6 bases; nucleotides outside the gene matches: 3. The germline V gene encodes CDR1 MNHEY and CDR2 SMNVEV (reference sequence). CDR3 protein: CASSLSRGAEAFF. Written as DNA, the CDR3 is TGTGCCAGCAGTTTAAGCAGGGGGGCTGAAGCTTTCTTT.

The rearrangement links TRBV9 to TRBJ1-3; D gene ambiguous. V lost 0 bases and J 3 bases, leaving 7 bases between the germline ends. Looked up from germline, CDR1 is SGDLS and CDR2 is YYNGEE. The CDR3 is made up of 14 amino acids. CDR3 sequence (DNA): TGTGCCAGCAGCGTAGGGGCGGGTGGAAACACCATATATTTT. Protein sequence: CASSVGAGGNTIYF.

This rearrangement joins TRBV12-5 to TRBJ1-1; TRBD1 matches at 8 bases. The length of the CDR3 is 14 residues. Germline loops: CDR1 LGHNT, CDR2 FRNRAP. Trimming took 4 bases from V and 4 from J; bases not matched to a gene: 5. In nucleotides, the CDR3 is TGTGCTAGTGGTTATGGGGACAGGAGCACTGAAGCTTTCTTT. Translation gives CASGYGDRSTEAFF.

In this sample, this clone turned up once. V gene TRBV4-1 combines with J gene TRBJ2-5, with D possibly matching TRBD2 (5 bases). Trimming removed 1 base from V and 5 bases from J, with 14 bases in between. In germline, CDR1 is MGHRA, CDR2 YSYEKL. The CDR3 extends over 15 amino acids. The CDR3 reads CASSQVLAPTETQYF. The CDR3 DNA reads as TGCGCCAGCAGCCAAGTGCTAGCCCCCACTGAGACCCAGTACTTC.

The genes are TRBV30 and TRBJ1-1; possibly TRBD1 for D (6 bases). This CDR3 has 14 residues. Germline values: CDR1 GTSNPN, CDR2 SVGIG (reference sequence). The V end lost 7 bases, the J end lost 1 base, and 16 bases lay between the germline ends. CDR3 in amino acids: CAFSQGSANTEAFF. CDR3 DNA: TGTGCCTTCTCACAGGGTAGCGCGAACACTGAAGCTTTCTTT.

The genes are TRBV7-2 and TRBJ2-3; D is uncertain. This CDR3 is 15 amino acids long. Germline values: CDR1 SGHTA, CDR2 FQGNSA. The germline V and J ends were trimmed by 2 bases and 2 bases, with 11 bases remaining between them. In DNA form, the CDR3 reads TGTGCCAGCAGCTTACAAAGCAGCTACACAGATACGCAGTATTTT. Amino acid sequence: CASSLQSSYTDTQYF.

The chain joins TRBV6-4 to TRBJ1-1; 9 nucleotides line up with TRBD1. The CDR3 spans 13 residues. Germline V gives CDR1 MRHNA, CDR2 SNTAGT. Germline trimming cut 1 base from V and 7 bases from J; bases unmatched to any gene: 1. In DNA form, the CDR3 reads TGTGCCAGCAGTGACTGGGACAGGGATGAAGCTTTCTTT. This translates into CASSDWDRDEAFF.

V is TRBV9 and J is TRBJ1-3; TRBD1 might be the D (5 bases). The CDR3 extends over 15 amino acids. The V end was cut by 4 bases, the J end by 0 bases, with 11 bases between. Germline CDR1 SGDLS, CDR2 YYNGEE. CDR3 amino acids: CASSWSGLSGNTIYF. The CDR3 bases are TGTGCCAGCAGCTGGTCGGGACTCTCTGGAAACACCATATATTTT.

The V call is TRBV10-3, the J call TRBJ1-1; 9 nucleotides match TRBD1. The V gene end was trimmed by 5 bases and the J gene end by 1 base; junction bases not matched to a gene: 2. The CDR3 is 14 residues long. Germline V gene lookup returns CDR1 ENHRY and CDR2 SYGVKD. The DNA of the CDR3 is TGTGCCATCAGTACAGGGGGCTCGAACACTGAAGCTTTCTTT. This gives the protein CAISTGGSNTEAFF.

A remark on this clone: One end of the junction varies from germline; a read error may be responsible. The chain recombines TRBV7-8 with TRBJ2-7; TRBD2 matches 8 bases. This CDR3 spans 13 amino acids. From germline, CDR1 is SGHVS and CDR2 FQNEAQ. This chain's CDR3 is CASRLAGSWEQYF. CDR3 DNA sequence: TGTGCCAGCAGGTTAGCGGGATCCTGGGAGCAGTACTTC.

The chain has TRBV29-1 and TRBJ2-7; a possible D gene is TRBD1 (6 bases). Per the germline V gene, CDR1 is SQVTM and CDR2 is ANQGSEA. Trimming shortened V by 6 bases and J by 3 bases, and 12 bases separated the two germline ends. CDR3 length: 12 amino acids. The CDR3 reads CSVGARGYEQYF. In DNA, the CDR3 is TGCAGCGTCGGAGCCAGGGGCTACGAGCAGTACTTC.

This chain links TRBV5-6 with TRBJ2-3; the D is unclear. V was pared by 3 bases and J by 4 bases, with 12 bases between. Germline V gene sequence: CDR1 SGHDT, CDR2 YYEEEE. The CDR3 is made up of 14 amino acids. CDR3 amino acids: CASSSTYSADTQYF. As DNA, the CDR3 is TGTGCCAGCAGCTCTACCTACTCGGCAGATACGCAGTATTTT. The variable domain in full, with the rest retrieved from reference TRBV5-6 and TRBJ2-3, is DAGVTQSPTHLIKTRGQQVTLRCSPKSGHDTVSWYQQALGQGPQFIFQYYEEEERQRGNFPDRFSGHQFPNYSSELNVNALLLGDSALYLCASSSTYSADTQYFGPGTRLTVL.

J is TRBJ1-3 and V is TRBV4-2; unclear D gene. The CDR3 totals 16 residues. V shed 1 base and J shed 0 bases, with 10 bases lying between them. CDR1 is LGHNA, CDR2 YNFKEQ, per germline. The CDR3 DNA is TGTGCCAGCAGCCAAGTGTTAGCCACCTCTGGAAACACCATATATTTT. It translates to CASSQVLATSGNTIYF.

The rearrangement joins TRBV6-5 to TRBJ2-5; D not resolved. CDR3 length equals 11 residues. V was pared by 8 bases and J by 4 bases, with 8 bases between. Germline CDR1 is MNHEY and CDR2 is SVGAGI. The CDR3 nucleotides read TGTGCCAGCGGACGAGGAGAGACCCAGTACTTC. It specifies CASGRGETQYF.

The chain employs TRBV6-5 and TRBJ2-2; maybe TRBD2 (5 bases). Per the germline V gene, CDR1 is MNHEY and CDR2 is SVGAGI. The CDR3 is 14 amino acids. V shed 2 bases and J shed 5 bases, with 9 bases lying between them. CDR3 region: CASSYSGETGELFF. The CDR3 DNA is TGTGCCAGCAGTTACAGCGGAGAAACCGGGGAGCTGTTTTTT.

The chain is built from TRBV19 and TRBJ1-5; 7 nucleotides match TRBD1. The CDR3 runs to 14 residues. The germline V gene has CDR1 LNHDA and CDR2 SQIVND (reference sequence). The ends lost 3 bases at V and 5 bases at J; junction bases unmatched: 4. Here the CDR3 reads CASSMYRGDQPQHF. As DNA, the CDR3 is TGTGCCAGTAGTATGTACAGGGGAGATCAGCCCCAGCATTTT.

The gene calls are TRBV11-2 and TRBJ2-1, with TRBD2 matching over 11 bases. The junction had 7 bases not matched to a gene; V was cut back by 5 bases and J by 1 base. CDR3 size: 17 residues. Per the germline V gene, CDR1 is SGHAT and CDR2 is FQNNGV. The CDR3 here is CASSPHGLAGSYNEQFF. The CDR3 DNA reads TGTGCCAGCAGCCCCCACGGACTAGCGGGTTCCTACAATGAGCAGTTCTTC.